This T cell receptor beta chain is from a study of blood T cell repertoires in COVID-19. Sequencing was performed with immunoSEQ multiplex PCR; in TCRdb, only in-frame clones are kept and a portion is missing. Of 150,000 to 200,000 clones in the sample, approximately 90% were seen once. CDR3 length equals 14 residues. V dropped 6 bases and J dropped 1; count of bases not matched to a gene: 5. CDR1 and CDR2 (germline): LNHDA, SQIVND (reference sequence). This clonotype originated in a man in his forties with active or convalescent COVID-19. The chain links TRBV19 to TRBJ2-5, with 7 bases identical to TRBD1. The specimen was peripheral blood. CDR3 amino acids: CASSPDRVQETQYF. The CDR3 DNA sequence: TGTGCCAGTAGCCCTGACAGGGTCCAAGAGACCCAGTACTTC.